Shown below are 14 T cell receptor beta chains from a single sample sequenced in a study of shared clonotypes between healthy human individuals (dated by TCRdb to 2018 to 2021). The method was the immunoSEQ multiplex PCR assay. Not all clones reach the TCRdb copy of this immuneACCESS table, which keeps in-frame sequences only. Checked studies attribute under half of the gap to unresolved V genes and leave the rest unexplained. The sample table contains more than 2,000,000 clones; only one count was recorded for just over 90% of them. Around 0.14% of the sample belongs to the ten largest clones. Specimen: naive CD4+ T cells sorted from blood. This sample's cell subset or site label indicates: CD45RA+ positively selected. These receptors all stem from a man aged 18 to 29 in good health.

V and J are TRBV4-1 and TRBJ1-1, with 10 positions matching TRBD1. This CDR3 has 16 residues. Losses at the gene ends were 8 bases for V and 2 bases for J; bases not matched to a gene: 11. CDR1 is MGHRA, CDR2 YSYEKL, per germline. In nucleotides, the CDR3 is TGCGCCAGCCGAAAGCCGGGACAGGGGTCCAACACTGAAGCTTTCTTT. Translating gives CASRKPGQGSNTEAFF.

The chain joins TRBV10-3 to TRBJ2-2; 7 bases line up with TRBD2. In germline, CDR1 is ENHRY, CDR2 SYGVKD. The CDR3 length is 14 residues. V lost 10 bases, J lost 2 bases, and 7 bases stayed unmatched. The CDR3, as DNA: TGTGCCACCTTAGCGGGTCTCAACACCGGGGAGCTGTTTTTT. It is translated as CATLAGLNTGELFF.

The chain carries TRBV28 and TRBJ1-1; D gene uncertain. Trimming stripped 8 bases from V and 4 bases from J, with 14 bases between. The length of the CDR3 is 13 residues. In germline, CDR1 is MDHEN, CDR2 SYDVKM. CDR3: CASHGSWVTEAFF. The CDR3 coding sequence is TGTGCCAGCCATGGCAGTTGGGTCACTGAAGCTTTCTTT.

This clone has only a few counts. This chain links TRBV29-1 with TRBJ1-1, with no clear D. Per the germline V gene, CDR1 is SQVTM and CDR2 is ANQGSEA. V shed 4 bases and J shed 6 bases, with 9 bases lying between them. The CDR3 is 11 residues long. Here the CDR3 reads CSVASIAEAFF. The CDR3 DNA follows: TGCAGCGTTGCGTCTATCGCTGAAGCTTTCTTT.

This chain connects TRBV18 to TRBJ2-5; 10 bases line up with TRBD2. After removal of 6 bases from V and 4 bases from J, the junction contained 8 bases not matched to a gene. Germline CDR1 and CDR2: KGHSH and LQKENI. The length of the CDR3 is 15 residues. The CDR3 reads CASSPPAGGIETQYF. Written as DNA, the CDR3 is TGTGCCAGCTCCCCCCCAGCGGGGGGGATAGAGACCCAGTACTTC.

The chain carries TRBV21-1 and TRBJ2-7; the table assigns TRBD2, which was not confirmed against the DNA. TRBV21-1 is flagged as a pseudogene. The CDR3 extends over 17 amino acids. CDR3 coding DNA: TGTGCCAGCAGCCAGGCCGTCACCTCGTCACTAGAAGGCGAGCAGTACTTC. Its translation: CASSQAVTSSLEGEQYF.

This sequence joins TRBV10-3 and TRBJ1-5; unclear D gene. The V end lost 3 bases, the J end lost 7 bases, and 16 bases lay between the germline ends. The CDR3 is 15 residues long. Germline loops: CDR1 ENHRY, CDR2 SYGVKD. CDR3 sequence (DNA): TGTGCCATCAGTGAACGGGATGGGGAAACACAGCCCCAGCATTTT. It encodes CAISERDGETQPQHF.

V usage is TRBV19 and J usage is TRBJ1-6; D is undetermined. This CDR3 spans 15 amino acids. V lost 10 bases to trimming and J lost 9 bases, with 22 bases between them. Per the germline V gene, CDR1 is LNHDA and CDR2 is SQIVND (reference sequence). DNA for the CDR3: TGTGCCACCTCGAGTTTGCTGACGGGGATTTCACCCCTCCACTTT. Protein sequence: CATSSLLTGISPLHF.

This clone has only a few counts. In nucleotides, the CDR3 is TGCGCCAGCAGCCAAGATCCAGGGATTGACTATGGCTACACCTTC. As protein: CASSQDPGIDYGYTF. This chain links TRBV4-1 with TRBJ1-2, with TRBD1 as a possible D gene (5 bases). Per germline, CDR1 MGHRA and CDR2 YSYEKL. Trimming removed 0 bases from V and 3 bases from J, with 11 bases in between. This CDR3 has 15 residues.

V is TRBV5-8 and J is TRBJ2-1; D is uncertain. CDR1 SGHTS and CDR2 YDEGEE come from the germline V gene. Between the trimmed V and J ends, which lost 0 bases and 6 bases, there was a span of 10 bases. The CDR3 spans 14 residues. This CDR3 is CASSLGSIGNEQFF. In DNA form, the CDR3 reads TGTGCCAGCAGCTTGGGTTCTATTGGCAATGAGCAGTTCTTC. The variable domain in full, completed from reference TRBV5-8 and TRBJ2-1, reads EAGVTQSPTHLIKTRGQQATLRCSPISGHTSVYWYQQALGLGLQFLLWYDEGEERNRGNFPPRFSGRQFPNYSSELNVNALELEDSALYLCASSLGSIGNEQFFGPGTRLTVL.

The CDR3 loop reads CAISESGTSGYNEQFF. In nucleotides, the CDR3 is TGTGCCATCAGTGAGTCGGGGACTAGCGGCTACAATGAGCAGTTCTTC. The chain is built from TRBV10-3 and TRBJ2-1, with TRBD2 matching 11 bases. This CDR3 has 16 amino acids. V gave up 0 bases and J gave up 3 bases; unmatched junction bases: 1. Germline-derived CDR1 and CDR2 are ENHRY and SYGVKD.

The chain combines TRBV18 with TRBJ2-7; 8 positions agree with TRBD1. This CDR3 contains 14 residues. J was trimmed by 6 bases and V by 1 base; bases with no gene match: 5. Germline V gene lookup returns CDR1 KGHSH and CDR2 LQKENI. For the CDR3, the DNA is TGTGCCAGCTCACCACTTCAGGGGGCGCCCGAGCAGTACTTC. This translates into CASSPLQGAPEQYF.

Points on this clone: The sample has other DNA sequences that encode this CDR3 too. The chain uses TRBV5-1 and TRBJ1-5; D ambiguous. CDR1 and CDR2 from the germline V gene are SGHRS and YFSETQ. Between the trimmed V and J ends, which lost 0 bases and 4 bases, there was a span of 5 bases. CDR3 size: 13 residues. The CDR3 spells CASSLGANQPQHF. CDR3 DNA: TGCGCCAGCAGCTTGGGAGCAAATCAGCCCCAGCATTTT. The entire variable domain, with the rest obtained from reference TRBV5-1 and TRBJ1-5, is as follows: KAGVTQTPRYLIKTRGQQVTLSCSPISGHRSVSWYQQTPGQGLQFLFEYFSETQRNKGNFPGRFSGRQFSNSRSEMNVSTLELGDSALYLCASSLGANQPQHFGDGTRLSIL.

Notes on this clone: Different DNA sequences within this sample yield the same CDR3. The rearrangement links TRBV5-1 to TRBJ2-3; 8 nucleotides align to TRBD1. Germline V lookup: CDR1 SGHRS, CDR2 YFSETQ. The CDR3 contains 14 residues. J was trimmed by 3 bases and V by 4 bases; bases with no gene match: 4. This CDR3 reads CASSLGQETDTQYF. CDR3 in DNA: TGCGCCAGCAGCCTGGGACAGGAAACAGATACGCAGTATTTT.